Presented here are 3 T cell receptor beta chains from one specimen sequenced in a study of human T cells and chemical hapten exposure. The sample's time point: patch test 3, about 24 weeks after DPC sensitization. Treatment reported: therapeutic diphenylcyclopropenone sensitization with weekly scalp DPC. TCRdb reprocessed the RACE reads via MiXCR and lists one record per CDR3 protein. The table has some 71,000 distinct CDR3 sequences, roughly 10% seen once; the top ten hold roughly 1.5%. Sequencing used whole blood, obtained in connection with sensitization to the hapten diphenylcyclopropenone (DPC). Receptors originate from a woman in her forties or fifties with alopecia areata. Some clones in this sample may be carry-over from other donors' samples.

This clonotype was counted a few times. The chain recombines TRBV20-1 with TRBJ2-2; 7 positions match TRBD1. The CDR3 has 15 residues. In germline, CDR1 is DFQATT, CDR2 SNEGSKA (reference sequence). V dropped 2 bases and J dropped 5; count of bases not matched to a gene: 8. CDR3 region: CSARPGTVITGELFF. In DNA form, the CDR3 reads TGCAGTGCTAGACCCGGGACAGTGATTACCGGGGAGCTGTTTTTT.

This clonotype was recorded many times. V usage is TRBV7-2 and J usage is TRBJ2-3, with D perhaps assigned TRBD1 or TRBD2 (6 bases each). The germline CDR1 and CDR2 sequences are SGHTA and FQGNSA. V was clipped by 5 bases and J by 3 bases, with 18 bases between them. There are 16 residues in the CDR3. Here the CDR3 DNA reads TGTGCCAGCAGCCAACTCACCGGGGGCTTGACAGATACGCAGTATTTT. Protein product: CASSQLTGGLTDTQYF.

The table lists this clonotype with many counts. The rearrangement joins TRBV6-4 to TRBJ1-1; weak D call: TRBD1 (6 bases). Trimming left V 4 bases short and J 3 bases short, with 12 bases between. Germline CDR1 and CDR2: MRHNA and SNTAGT. The CDR3 runs to 14 residues. CDR3 in amino acids: CASSVKGEDTEAFF. The CDR3 region has the DNA TGTGCCAGCAGTGTCAAGGGGGAGGACACTGAAGCTTTCTTT.